This T cell receptor beta chain emerged from a study of PD-1 blockade in classical Hodgkin lymphoma. Study-level findings and limits: Reports described newly diagnosed patients as having lower baseline TCR diversity than healthy donors.

Data came from immunoSEQ multiplex PCR; TCRdb stores just in-frame clones and leaves some out. The sample shows tens of thousands of clones, 85% to 90% of them seen only once. J was trimmed by 0 bases and V by 2 bases; bases with no gene match: 3. Germline V gene data show CDR1 as MGHRA and CDR2 as YSYEKL. CDR3 length: 16 residues. Documented time point: cycle 4 day 1 (C4D1), after 6 weeks of nivolumab. Every patient was affected by relapse after autologous stem cell transplantation, while exposure to brentuximab vedotin was not uniform. Thawed PBMCs underwent magnetic negative selection to yield purified CD4+ T cells. Best responses were complete response, partial response or progressive disease. On this clone: Its antigen is not known.

The sequence was collected from a human donor with classical Hodgkin lymphoma. The chain carries TRBV4-1 and TRBJ2-3, with 9 positions matching TRBD1. Sequencing was performed on CD4+ T cells from blood, taken before the fourth cycle of nivolumab. The CDR3 sequence: CASSQTGGPSTDTQYF. Written as DNA, the CDR3 is TGCGCCAGCAGCCAAACAGGGGGCCCTAGCACAGATACGCAGTATTTT.